The entry below describes one T cell receptor beta chain. Its antigen is not known. The sample belongs to a study of cytomegalovirus exposure and HLA in healthy donors. On the study more broadly: Of all 400 or so donors who were genotyped, 75% to 85% belonged to the Caucasian-associated ancestry cluster. General study points: An Asian-associated ancestry cluster reportedly showed fewer N-insertions than the approximately 690-donor mean in a later analysis. A later analysis showed TCR association rates differing by HLA locus, peaking at DRB1 and lowest at HLA-C. Evidence from a later analysis indicated that most CMV-associated TCR beta chains looked HLA-restricted.

PCR was performed using 60 Vbeta and 13 Jbeta primers. The repertoire was sequenced with immunoSEQ multiplex PCR; TCRdb's copy has only in-frame clones and lacks some. This sample has approximately 120,000 clones, with over 75% found just once. The sequence was obtained from a woman between 40 and 50 years old in good health and CMV-seropositive. The sequenced sample consisted of PBMCs.

The CDR3 sequence is CASSLVGAAQGGYTF. The CDR3 DNA reads TGTGCCAGCAGCTTGGTAGGGGCGGCCCAAGGTGGCTACACCTTC. The rearrangement joins TRBV5-6 to TRBJ1-2, with a tentative D call TRBD1 (5 bases). Deletions cut 0 bases from V and 7 bases from J, with 16 bases between. CDR3 length: 15 amino acids. Germline V CDR1 and CDR2: SGHDT, YYEEEE.